The rows below give T cell receptor beta chains drawn from one sample of a study of T cell responses to AZD1222 COVID-19 vaccine. TCRdb's table, derived via immunoSEQ multiplex PCR, lists solely in-frame clones and lacks some. In the table there are around 130,000 clones, roughly 93% of which are singletons. The sequenced sample was peripheral blood, obtained on day 0 of AZD1222 vaccination. These receptor sequences come from an adult in good health. Both conserved end residues are part of each CDR3. D genes are given only for firm matches. Part of the rows lack a size; the others show once, few, many or a class for expanded clones.

V gene	D gene	clone size	J gene	CDR3 DNA	CDR3 protein
TRBV5-5	.	.	TRBJ1-6	TGTGCCAGCAGCTTGAAACAGGGTGATAATTCACCCCTCCACTTT	CASSLKQGDNSPLHF
TRBV5-1	TRBD1	few	TRBJ2-1	TGCGCCACCAATCCGGGGACCCAGGGGGCGTTGGGTAGGGAGTTCTTC	CATNPGTQGALGREFF
TRBV6-4	.	.	TRBJ1-1	TGTGCCAGCAGTGAAAGTACAGGCACTGAAGCTTTCTTT	CASSESTGTEAFF
TRBV6-5	.	.	TRBJ1-2	TGTGCCAGCAGTAGGATCGATACAGGGACCTATGGCTACACCTTC	CASSRIDTGTYGYTF
TRBV6-5	TRBD1	.	TRBJ1-5	TGTGCCAGCGTGAGGGACAGCGGACTCAATCAGCCCCAGCATTTT	CASVRDSGLNQPQHF
TRBV5-4	.	.	TRBJ2-7	TGTGCCAGCAGCTTGGGGCCCCCCGGCGAGCAGTACTTC	CASSLGPPGEQYF
TRBV19	.	.	TRBJ1-2	TGTGCCAGTAGCTCCCACCAGGGCCGAGAAGGTGGCTACACCTTC	CASSSHQGREGGYTF
TRBV3-1/TRBV3-2	.	once	TRBJ1-4	TGTGCCAGCAGTCCGGGGGGTGAAAAACTGTTTTTT	CASSPGGEKLFF
TRBV30	.	.	TRBJ2-7	TGTGCCTGGAGTGTAATTCCAGGCGAGCAGTACTTC	CAWSVIPGEQYF
TRBV6-5	.	.	TRBJ1-5	TGTGCCAGCCAAGAGGGGGGAGGGCAGCCCCAGCATTTT	CASQEGGGQPQHF
TRBV4-2	TRBD1	.	TRBJ1-4	TGTGCCAGCAGCCAAGAGGAGACAGGGGGGGATAATGAAAAACTGTTTTTT	CASSQEETGGDNEKLFF
TRBV5-1	.	.	TRBJ1-1	TGCGCCAGCAGCTTGGTCGGAGACACTGAAGCTTTCTTT	CASSLVGDTEAFF
TRBV5-6	.	.	TRBJ1-3	TGTGCCAGCAGCTTGGACAGCTCATACTCTGGAAACACCATATATTTT	CASSLDSSYSGNTIYF
TRBV19	.	.	TRBJ1-1	TGTGCCAGTAGGGGGGACCACTCCACTGAAGCTTTCTTT	CASRGDHSTEAFF
TRBV28	.	.	TRBJ1-3	TGTGCCAGCAGGAAGAGCTCTGGAAACACCATATATTTT	CASRKSSGNTIYF
TRBV7-9	TRBD1	.	TRBJ1-1	TGTGCCAGCAGCTTATTGTTAATGCGACAGGGGACGAACACTGAAGCTTTCTTT	CASSLLLMRQGTNTEAFF
TRBV5-4	TRBD1	.	TRBJ2-5	TGTGCCAGCAGCTTGGACAGGGGGAGAGAGACCCAGTACTTC	CASSLDRGRETQYF
TRBV5-1	.	.	TRBJ2-1	TGCGCCAGCAGAGAAAGGACAAGCTCCTACAATGAGCAGTTCTTC	CASRERTSSYNEQFF
TRBV15	.	.	TRBJ1-2	TGTGCCACCAGCGGAAGTTTTGGCGGCTACACCTTC	CATSGSFGGYTF
TRBV30	TRBD2	.	TRBJ2-2	TGTGCCTGGAGTGTATGGGGACTAGCAGCTGGGGAGCTGTTTTTT	CAWSVWGLAAGELFF
TRBV6-6	TRBD2	.	TRBJ2-1	TGTGCCAGCAGTCCTAGCGGGGGGAGAGGGAATGAGCAGTTCTTC	CASSPSGGRGNEQFF
TRBV5-1	.	.	TRBJ2-2	TGCGCCAGCAGCTTGAAAGGGAGCACCGGGGAGCTGTTTTTT	CASSLKGSTGELFF
TRBV4-2	TRBD2	.	TRBJ2-7	TGTGCCAGCAGCCAAGGGAGACTAGCGGGAGGGCCGACGGGCTCCTACGAGCAGTACTTC	CASSQGRLAGGPTGSYEQYF
TRBV7-9	.	once	TRBJ2-2	TGTGCCAGCAGCTTACCCGCGGGGACGGTCCCTCCCGGGGAGCTGTTTTTT	CASSLPAGTVPPGELFF
TRBV6-5	.	.	TRBJ1-1	TGTGCCAGCACCCCGACAGGAAACCCTGAAGCTTTCTTT	CASTPTGNPEAFF
TRBV5-1	.	.	TRBJ1-1	TGCGCCAGCAGCTTGGTTATGGGAGACACTGAAGCTTTCTTT	CASSLVMGDTEAFF
TRBV7-3	TRBD2	.	TRBJ2-1	TGTGCCAGCAGCTCGACTAGCAGCCCCTACAATGAGCAGTTCTTC	CASSSTSSPYNEQFF
TRBV11-2	.	.	TRBJ2-3	TGTGCCAGCAGCTTATCGGCCAGCACAGATACGCAGTATTTT	CASSLSASTDTQYF
TRBV15	.	.	TRBJ1-3	TGTGCCACCAGCAAGCTACCCGGGACGACTACCTCTGGAAACACCATATATTTT	CATSKLPGTTTSGNTIYF
TRBV27	.	.	TRBJ2-7	TGTGCCAGCAGTTTATCCCTGGGCGGACTCGGGGGGCAGTACTTC	CASSLSLGGLGGQYF
TRBV19	TRBD1	.	TRBJ2-7	TGTGCCAGTAGTATTGGGACAGGGGGCTCCTACGAGCAGTACTTC	CASSIGTGGSYEQYF
TRBV30	TRBD1	.	TRBJ1-3	TGTGCCTGGACTCAACGCCGACAGGGACCCGGAAACACCATATATTTT	CAWTQRRQGPGNTIYF
TRBV5-5	TRBD2	.	TRBJ2-7	TGTGCCAGCAGCTTGGGTTCCGGGGGGTTGGGTGAGCAGTACTTC	CASSLGSGGLGEQYF
TRBV7-9	TRBD1	.	TRBJ1-2	TGTGCCAGCAGCCTGCAGGGGGGCTATGGCTACACCTTC	CASSLQGGYGYTF
TRBV24-1	.	.	TRBJ1-5	TGTGCCACCAGTGATTTGCAGAAGTATAGCAATCAGCCCCAGCATTTT	CATSDLQKYSNQPQHF
TRBV4-1	TRBD1	.	TRBJ1-1	TGCGCCAGCAGCCAAGTTTCCAGGGGGGACACTGAAGCTTTCTTT	CASSQVSRGDTEAFF
TRBV7-3	TRBD2	once	TRBJ2-7	TGTGCCAGCAGCTTAAGACGGGAGGCCCCCTACGAGCAGTACTTC	CASSLRREAPYEQYF
TRBV24-1	TRBD1	.	TRBJ2-5	TGTGCCACCAGTGAGCTCCAGGGACAGGGGCTTGAGACCCAGTACTTC	CATSELQGQGLETQYF
TRBV11-2	TRBD1	.	TRBJ1-2	TGTGCCAGCAGCTTAGCAGGGGGGGTCGGGTATGGCTACACCTTC	CASSLAGGVGYGYTF
TRBV28	.	.	TRBJ2-7	TGTGCCAGCAGTTTTTTGGGCAACTCTCACGAGCAGTACTTC	CASSFLGNSHEQYF
TRBV6-2/TRBV6-3	.	.	TRBJ2-1	TGTGCCAGCAGTTACGACCATAATTACAATGAGCAGTTCTTC	CASSYDHNYNEQFF
TRBV9	.	.	TRBJ2-7	TGTGCCAGCAGCCTTTCGGACTTAGACCACGAGCAGTACTTC	CASSLSDLDHEQYF
TRBV20-1	.	.	TRBJ2-7	TGCAGTGCTATTGTCAGGTACGAGCAGTACTTC	CSAIVRYEQYF
TRBV7-9	.	.	TRBJ1-2	TGTGCCAGCAGCTTATCGTCGGCGGCTTTCTATGGCTACACCTTC	CASSLSSAAFYGYTF
TRBV19	TRBD1	few	TRBJ1-1	TGTGCCAGTAGTCGACAGGGTGGCACTGAAGCTTTCTTT	CASSRQGGTEAFF
TRBV3-1/TRBV3-2	.	.	TRBJ2-7	TGTGCCAGCAGCCCCCCCTCGTGGCCCTACGAGCAGTACTTC	CASSPPSWPYEQYF